Listed here are 17 T cell receptor beta chains from one sample, sequenced in a study of vaccination and CD4 T cells after COVID-19. Once obtained from cultured CD4+ T cells, the DNA was sequenced using the Oncomine TCR Beta short-read assay. Each CDR3 protein is one row after TCRdb ran MiXCR on the PCR reads. The table records several thousand distinct CDR3 sequences, roughly 44% of them present only once. The treatment denotes: roughly nine-day PBMC culture with coronavirus spike peptide pools or control peptides (ViraFEST assay). Before the COVID-19 pandemic (2011-2018), CD4+ T cells were obtained from the unexposed donor. Which antigens these TCRs recognize remains unknown. Sequenced material: CD4+ T cells from blood, cultured in vitro. These receptors came from a human donor in good health.

The rearrangement joins TRBV5-1 to TRBJ2-3, with a weak D call TRBD2 (5 bases). Trimming cost V 2 bases and J 4 bases, with 8 bases left between them. The germline CDR1 and CDR2 sequences are SGHRS and YFSETQ. The CDR3 sequence is 13 residues long. The CDR3, as DNA: TGCGCCAGCAGCTTCACTAGGTCAGATACGCAGTATTTT. Amino acids: CASSFTRSDTQYF.

V gene TRBV18 combines with J gene TRBJ2-5; 7 nucleotides match TRBD1. Trimming removed 5 bases from V and 5 bases from J; junction bases left unmatched: 8. CDR3 length equals 14 residues. CDR1 and CDR2 from the germline V gene are KGHSH and LQKENI. The CDR3 DNA is TGTGCCAGCTCAAGCACAGGGGTCGGGGAGACCCAGTACTTC. It codes for CASSSTGVGETQYF.

This clonotype rates as hyperexpanded. The rearrangement uses TRBV6-1 and TRBJ1-2, with D perhaps TRBD1 (5 bases). V lost 8 bases and J 6 bases, leaving 13 bases between the germline ends. In germline, CDR1 is MNHNS, CDR2 SASEGT. The CDR3 extends over 12 amino acids. The CDR3 loop is CASSPLGDGYTF. The CDR3 nucleotides are TGTGCCAGCTCCCCATTAGGGGATGGCTACACCTTC.

In DNA form, the CDR3 reads TGCAGTTCGGGACTCACCGAGCAGTACTTC. Its protein is CSSGLTEQYF. The gene calls are TRBV20-1 and TRBJ2-7; weak D call: TRBD2 (6 bases). The germline CDR1 and CDR2 sequences are DFQATT and SNEGSKA (reference sequence). This CDR3 comprises 10 residues. Between the trimmed V and J ends, which lost 8 bases and 6 bases, there was a span of 11 bases.

The chain carries TRBV30 and TRBJ2-6; TRBD2 agrees at 8 bases. Looked up from germline, CDR1 is GTSNPN and CDR2 is SVGIG (reference sequence). The J segment lost 0 bases and the V segment lost 0 bases, leaving 10 bases of the junction unmatched. The CDR3 is 19 amino acids. The CDR3 region has the DNA TGTGCCTGGAGTGTACTCCGTGCGGGAGGCAGCTCTGGGGCCAACGTCCTGACTTTC. It translates to CAWSVLRAGGSSGANVLTF.

The chain combines TRBV28 with TRBJ1-1; D remains ambiguous. V dropped 0 bases and J dropped 2 bases, with 10 bases sitting between them. Germline V CDR1 and CDR2: MDHEN, SYDVKM. The CDR3 spans 15 residues. As DNA, the CDR3 is TGTGCCAGCAGTTTATGGCCAGCCCTAAACACTGAAGCTTTCTTT. Amino acid sequence: CASSLWPALNTEAFF.

V is TRBV19 and J is TRBJ2-1; 12 bases align to TRBD2. Unmatched junction bases numbered 14, after V lost 6 bases and J lost 8 bases. This CDR3 comprises 17 residues. The germline gives CDR1 LNHDA, CDR2 SQIVND (reference sequence). DNA of the CDR3: TGTGCCAGTAGCCGGACTAGCGGGATTCGGGGGGAGTATGAGCAGTTCTTC. As protein: CASSRTSGIRGEYEQFF.

The chain has TRBV19 and TRBJ1-5; unclear D gene. This CDR3 has 18 amino acids. V lost 7 bases and J 5 bases, leaving 27 bases between the germline ends. The germline CDR1 and CDR2 sequences are LNHDA and SQIVND (reference sequence). Here the CDR3 reads CASTSFGVGRTGDQPQHF. CDR3 sequence (DNA): TGTGCCAGTACCAGTTTCGGCGTTGGCAGAACTGGCGATCAGCCCCAGCATTTT.

This clonotype has more than one count but fewer than ten. V usage is TRBV20-1 and J usage is TRBJ1-5; D is uncertain. CDR1 and CDR2 from the germline V gene are DFQATT and SNEGSKA (reference sequence). The CDR3 is made up of 14 amino acids. The V gene lost 6 bases and the J gene lost 2 bases, with 14 bases spanning the gap. DNA of the CDR3: TGCAGTGCCGGCGAGGGTGGGGGCAATCAGCCCCAGCATTTT. Its translation: CSAGEGGGNQPQHF.

This clonotype occurred a few times. The chain has TRBV19 and TRBJ1-6; TRBD1 is a possible D gene (5 bases). The CDR3 spans 15 residues. Trimming shortened V by 3 bases and J by 9 bases, and 15 bases separated the two germline ends. Germline assignment: CDR1 LNHDA and CDR2 SQIVND (reference sequence). The chain's CDR3 is CASSMARDRASPLHF. As DNA, the CDR3 is TGTGCCAGTAGTATGGCCAGGGACCGGGCTTCACCCCTCCACTTT.

This chain connects TRBV12-3 or TRBV12-4 to TRBJ2-3, with D unclear. The CDR3 length is 17 residues. V lost 6 bases to trimming and J lost 0 bases, with 19 bases between them. The CDR3 is CASSAGWTASSTDTQYF. The CDR3 nucleotides are TGTGCCAGCAGCGCCGGATGGACGGCGTCTAGCACAGATACGCAGTATTTT.

The gene calls are TRBV27 and TRBJ1-5; D ambiguous. The ends were cut back, 7 bases at V and 1 base at J, with 11 bases in the middle. The CDR3 spans 14 residues. CDR1 is MNHEY, CDR2 SMNVEV, per germline (reference sequence). CDR3 loop: CASNPAVSNQPQHF. CDR3 DNA sequence: TGTGCCAGCAACCCCGCTGTCAGCAATCAGCCCCAGCATTTT.

In this sample, this clonotype turned up once. The chain has TRBV4-1 and TRBJ1-3; D uncertain. V gave up 3 bases and J gave up 3 bases, with 12 bases separating them. CDR3 size: 15 residues. CDR1 MGHRA and CDR2 YSYEKL come from the germline V gene. CDR3 sequence: CASSQAGAGGNTIYF. CDR3 bases: TGCGCCAGCAGCCAGGCAGGCGCGGGTGGAAACACCATATATTTT.

The CDR3: CASTPAGGPGANVLTF. Here the CDR3 DNA reads TGTGCCAGCACCCCGGCGGGAGGGCCTGGGGCCAACGTCCTGACTTTC. The chain employs TRBV7-9 and TRBJ2-6; 9 nucleotides match TRBD2. V trimming: 7 bases; J trimming: 2 bases; junction bases outside the gene matches: 6. This CDR3 has 16 amino acids. In germline, CDR1 is SEHNR, CDR2 FQNEAQ (reference sequence).

V is TRBV6-5 and J is TRBJ1-3; D is perhaps TRBD1 (5 bases). The ends were cut back, 2 bases at V and 4 bases at J, with 9 bases in the middle. In germline, CDR1 is MNHEY, CDR2 SVGAGI. The CDR3 extends over 14 amino acids. The CDR3 spells CASSYDSLGNTIYF. CDR3 in DNA: TGTGCCAGCAGTTACGACAGCTTAGGAAACACCATATATTTT.

For the CDR3, the DNA is TGTGCCAGCAGTGCGGGAGGACAGGGTCTAATACAGCCCCAGCATTTT. Its translation: CASSAGGQGLIQPQHF. The chain joins TRBV2 to TRBJ1-5, with TRBD1 matching 8 bases. CDR1 SNHLY and CDR2 FYNNEI come from the germline V gene. CDR3 length: 16 amino acids. V lost 4 bases, J lost 7 bases, and 12 bases stayed unmatched.

The rearrangement links TRBV6-2 or TRBV6-3 to TRBJ1-6; D unresolved. Germline V CDR1 and CDR2: MNHEY, SVGEGT. Deletions cut 7 bases from V and 8 bases from J, with 18 bases between. This CDR3 is built from 15 residues. The DNA of the CDR3 is TGTGCCAGCACCCACTTGGGAATGGGTCATTCACCCCTCCACTTT. Protein sequence: CASTHLGMGHSPLHF.